This T cell receptor beta chain was retrieved from a study of response to subunit inactivated influenza vaccine. The study's findings and limits: With each seasonal influenza vaccination, the authors suggested, few new T cells are recruited.

In the case of this clonotype: Its specificity is unknown.

The length of the CDR3 is 15 residues. In germline, CDR1 is DFQATT, CDR2 SNEGSKA (reference sequence). Trimming stripped 0 bases from V and 8 bases from J, with 16 bases between. A single record per CDR3 protein comes from TCRdb applying MiXCR to the RT-PCR reads. The table lists approximately 310,000 distinct CDR3 sequences, 21% of them singletons. The TCR originated in a man aged 45 to 70 who received an inactivated influenza vaccine. This chain uses TRBV20-1 with TRBJ1-4; no definite D call. This sample comprised PBMCs from blood, obtained 21 months after vaccination. CDR3 loop: CSARDRKGPGEKLFF. The DNA of the CDR3 is TGCAGTGCTAGAGATAGAAAGGGCCCGGGGGAAAAACTGTTTTTT.